This T cell receptor beta chain is drawn from a study of cytomegalovirus exposure and HLA in healthy donors. Likely unrecorded immune exposures existed in these nominally healthy donors. This clone was detected only a few times. Its specificity is unknown. Researchers ran the PCR with 60 Vbeta and 13 Jbeta primers. In the original workflow: A follow-up analysis tallied about 80 million unique TCR beta chains, roughly 11 million shared. Sequencing was performed with immunoSEQ multiplex PCR; in TCRdb, only in-frame clones are kept and a portion is missing. The V and J calls and the clone size are those of that table, but D and trimming were determined from the DNA. Found here are around 170,000 clones, roughly 77% of them singletons; the top ten hold roughly 2.5%. Study-wide points: Per published reports, the classifier diagnosed cytomegalovirus status with high specificity and sensitivity. For TCR beta chains, V- and J-gene trimming was later linked to a missense DCLRE1C variant.

The receptor was derived from a woman in her 30s in good health and CMV-seropositive. Sequences were obtained from PBMCs.

The DNA of the CDR3 is TGTGCCAGCAGCCCAGCCCACATCGGCGGTAATCAGCCCCAGCATTTT. Translation: CASSPAHIGGNQPQHF. The chain has TRBV6-6 and TRBJ1-5; no reliable D call. Per the germline V gene, CDR1 is MNHNY and CDR2 is SVGAGI (reference sequence). Trimming removed 6 bases from V and 4 bases from J, with 19 bases in between. The CDR3 has 16 residues.